This record covers a single TCR beta chain. Authors' data handling: Amplified reference gene primers provided the basis for estimating nucleated cell counts. Data came from immunoSEQ multiplex PCR; TCRdb stores just in-frame clones and leaves some out. From that table come the V and J calls and clone size; the DNA was used to work out D and trimming. Altogether 200,000 to 300,000 clones are present, approximately 82% being singletons, with the ten largest covering about 1.9%. This sample stems from a study of blood T cell repertoires in COVID-19. About the study: The origin of the acute and convalescent COVID-19 samples was the United States, Italy and Spain. In each case, the material was cDNA or gDNA derived from T cells, B-cell-depleted T cells, or PBMCs.

This CDR3 comprises 14 residues. Germline V gene sequence: CDR1 ENHRY, CDR2 SYGVKD. V lost 10 bases to trimming and J lost 6 bases; unmatched junction nucleotides: 9. This chain connects TRBV10-3 to TRBJ1-6; 7 bases match TRBD1. This sequence was found in a man aged 25 to 40 who had recovered from COVID-19. Sequenced input: peripheral blood. CDR3 in amino acids: CATRLGQINSPLHF. The CDR3, as DNA: TGTGCCACCCGGCTGGGACAGATTAATTCACCCCTCCACTTT.